This TCR beta chain was observed in a study of CD8 T cells in ankylosing spondylitis. General observations from the study: A TCR beta motif of several highly homologous variants appeared characteristic of ankylosing spondylitis blood.

This clonotype was counted at least ten times. Antigen unknown. There are 14 residues in the CDR3. From germline, CDR1 is SQVTM and CDR2 ANQGSEA. The germline V and J ends were trimmed by 6 bases and 5 bases, with 19 bases remaining between them. Each CDR3 protein is one row after TCRdb ran MiXCR on the 5' RACE reads. The sample comprises about 160,000 distinct CDR3 sequences, about 18% of which are singletons, and over 7.5% rests with the top ten. The J gene is TRBJ2-5, the V gene TRBV29-1, with a possible D match to TRBD2 (6 bases). The sample taken for sequencing was blood, either unsorted or a sorted T cell fraction (not recorded which). The clonotype originates from a male donor with ankylosing spondylitis or in good health (not recorded which). The CDR3 DNA reads as TGCAGCGTCAGCCCTGGGGGGAGCGGTGAGACCCAGTACTTC. It codes for CSVSPGGSGETQYF. The entire variable domain, with the rest obtained from reference TRBV29-1 and TRBJ2-5, is as follows: SAVISQKPSRDICQRGTSLTIQCQVDSQVTMMFWYRQQPGQSLTLIATANQGSEATYESGFVIDKFPISRPNLTFSTLTVSNMSPEDSSIYLCSVSPGGSGETQYFGPGTRLLVL.